These 29 T cell receptor beta chains were sequenced from one sample in a study of identical twins. TCRdb reanalysed the 5' RACE reads using MiXCR and keeps one entry per CDR3 protein. The data hold 700,000 or so distinct CDR3 sequences, with 8.5% to 9.5% observed a single time. In addition, the sample was reused for a study of yellow fever vaccine responses in identical twins.

The sequenced sample was PBMCs. Receptor source: a young woman in good health.

The genes are TRBV24-1 and TRBJ2-3; perhaps TRBD2 as D (6 bases). The CDR3 runs to 17 residues. Per the germline V gene, CDR1 is KGHDR and CDR2 is SFDVKD. V lost 1 base and J lost 2, with 15 bases in between. The CDR3 coding sequence is TGTGCCACCAGTGATTTTAGTTCGCGGGGACTCACAGATACGCAGTATTTT. Protein: CATSDFSSRGLTDTQYF.

The V gene is TRBV7-9, the J gene TRBJ2-1; 9 nucleotides line up with TRBD2. The CDR3 is made up of 14 amino acids. CDR1 and CDR2 (germline): SEHNR, FQNEAQ (reference sequence). Germline trimming cut 1 base from V and 10 bases from J; bases unmatched to any gene: 5. This CDR3 reads CASSLVLAGKEQFF. CDR3 nucleotide sequence: TGTGCCAGCAGCTTAGTCCTAGCGGGAAAGGAGCAGTTCTTC.

With respect to this clonotype: The junction departs from the called germline gene at one end, perhaps through a read error. The V gene is TRBV6-2 or TRBV6-3, the J gene TRBJ2-1, with 7 bases identical to TRBD2. The CDR3 sequence is 16 residues long. CDR1 and CDR2 from the germline V gene are MNHEY and SVGEGT. As DNA, the CDR3 is TGTGCCAGCAGTTTCTTTGGGACTAACCTCGGGGGAGAGCAGTGCTTC. Translation: CASSFFGTNLGGEQCF.

The V gene is TRBV4-2, the J gene TRBJ2-1; TRBD1 aligns across 10 bases. The germline V gene has CDR1 LGHNA and CDR2 YNFKEQ. The CDR3 contains 15 residues. V was pared by 4 bases and J by 5 bases, with 5 bases of the junction left unmatched. CDR3 sequence reads: CASSRDRGRNNEQFF. As DNA, the CDR3 is TGTGCCAGCAGCCGCGACAGGGGGCGTAACAATGAGCAGTTCTTC.

There are many counts of this clonotype. The V call is TRBV5-6, the J call TRBJ2-7, with 8 nucleotides matching TRBD2. V shed 3 bases, J shed 0 bases, and the junction held 8 bases outside the gene matches. CDR3 length: 16 amino acids. The V gene's germline CDR1 is SGHDT and CDR2 YYEEEE. CDR3 sequence reads: CASSSTASGPSYEQYF. The CDR3 region has the DNA TGTGCCAGCAGCTCCACCGCTAGCGGGCCCTCCTACGAGCAGTACTTC.

This clonotype has more than one count but fewer than ten. V usage is TRBV5-1 and J usage is TRBJ2-1; 9 nucleotides agree with TRBD2. Germline V gene sequence: CDR1 SGHRS, CDR2 YFSETQ. Trimming cost V 0 bases and J 6 bases; bases outside gene matches: 13. This CDR3 is built from 18 residues. The CDR3 spells CASSLEIGGGALINEQFF. The CDR3 coding sequence is TGCGCCAGCAGCTTGGAGATCGGCGGGGGGGCCCTGATCAATGAGCAGTTCTTC.

This clonotype was picked up many times. This chain links TRBV5-1 with TRBJ1-2; D not certain. Germline V gene sequence: CDR1 SGHRS, CDR2 YFSETQ. Trimming cost V 1 base and J 4 bases, with 8 bases left between them. The CDR3 runs 13 residues. The CDR3 here is CASSLTGIYGYTF. The CDR3 DNA sequence: TGCGCCAGCAGCTTGACTGGGATCTATGGCTACACCTTC.

The V gene is TRBV19, the J gene TRBJ2-1; D possibly corresponds to TRBD1 (6 bases). The CDR3 spans 15 residues. The germline V gene has CDR1 LNHDA and CDR2 SQIVND (reference sequence). The ends were cut back, 0 bases at V and 3 bases at J, with 9 bases in the middle. CDR3 DNA: TGTGCCAGTAGTATAGAAACAGGGTACTACAATGAGCAGTTCTTC. Translation: CASSIETGYYNEQFF.

The chain is built from TRBV7-9 and TRBJ2-7; D is perhaps TRBD1 or TRBD2 (5 bases each). The V end lost 5 bases, the J end lost 6 bases, and 23 bases lay between the germline ends. The CDR3 has 16 amino acids. Germline lookup yields CDR1 SEHNR and CDR2 FQNEAQ (reference sequence). CDR3 coding DNA: TGTGCCAGCAGCCCGCTTGAGGGGCGCTTCTCTCTCGAGCAGTACTTC. As protein: CASSPLEGRFSLEQYF.

This clonotype was seen more than once but under ten times. The chain joins TRBV4-3 to TRBJ2-5, with a tentative D call TRBD1 (6 bases). CDR1 and CDR2 (germline): LGHNA, YSLEER. The CDR3 runs to 13 residues. Between the trimmed V and J ends, which lost 5 bases and 2 bases, there was a span of 9 bases. CDR3 nucleotides: TGCGCCAGCAGCGCAGGGACACAAGAGACCCAGTACTTC. Amino acid sequence: CASSAGTQETQYF.

This clonotype was seen more than once but under ten times. The V call is TRBV7-6, the J call TRBJ2-2, with 14 bases fitting TRBD2. From germline, CDR1 is SGHVS and CDR2 FNYEAQ. Losses at the gene ends were 3 bases for V and 0 bases for J; bases not matched to a gene: 6. The CDR3 runs 19 residues. The CDR3 bases are TGTGCCAGCAGCTTCCCCCGACTAGCGGGAGGGGCGAACACCGGGGAGCTGTTTTTT. This sequence encodes CASSFPRLAGGANTGELFF.

About this clonotype: A read error may explain this, as a much larger clone is one base away. This sequence joins TRBV10-3 and TRBJ2-1, with 8 bases lining up with TRBD1. This CDR3 spans 13 amino acids. Germline V gene sequence: CDR1 ENHRY, CDR2 SYGVKD. The CDR3 here is CAITTGAYNERFF. The CDR3 coding sequence is TGTGCCATCACGACAGGGGCCTACAATGAGCGGTTCTTC.

This clonotype was detected only a few times. The chain uses TRBV10-3 and TRBJ1-6; D remains unclear. This CDR3 is built from 14 residues. V shed 6 bases and J shed 7 bases, with 13 bases lying between them. Germline assignment: CDR1 ENHRY and CDR2 SYGVKD. CDR3 nucleotides: TGTGCCATCAGCGGACGGGGATTAAATTCACCCCTCCACTTT. Residues: CAISGRGLNSPLHF.

This clonotype was seen ten or more times. V usage is TRBV20-1 and J usage is TRBJ2-7; 9 positions match TRBD2. Germline V gene data show CDR1 as DFQATT and CDR2 as SNEGSKA (reference sequence). Losses at the gene ends were 1 base for V and 0 bases for J; bases not matched to a gene: 7. The CDR3 runs to 16 residues. The DNA for the CDR3 is TGCAGTGCTAGAGTACTAGCGGGTAGGAGCTCCTACGAGCAGTACTTC. Its translation: CSARVLAGRSSYEQYF.

The CDR3: CASSYGPGPAYEQYF. The CDR3 region has the DNA TGTGCCAGCAGTTATGGTCCGGGACCGGCCTACGAGCAGTACTTC. The chain has TRBV6-5 and TRBJ2-7; D is possibly TRBD1 or TRBD2 (5 bases each). V lost 3 bases, J lost 2 bases, and 14 bases lay in between. In germline, CDR1 is MNHEY, CDR2 SVGAGI. The CDR3 is 15 residues long.

This clonotype was seen more than once but under ten times. The chain carries TRBV7-9 and TRBJ2-7, with TRBD1 as a possible D gene (6 bases). Germline V gives CDR1 SEHNR, CDR2 FQNEAQ (reference sequence). V gave up 3 bases and J gave up 3 bases, with 12 bases separating them. CDR3 length: 14 amino acids. The CDR3 nucleotides read TGTGCCAGCAGCTTCCGGCAGGGGAACTACGAGCAGTACTTC. It encodes CASSFRQGNYEQYF. Together with reference TRBV7-9 and TRBJ2-7, the CDR3 gives the full variable domain: DTGVSQNPRHKITKRGQNVTFRCDPISEHNRLYWYRQTLGQGPEFLTYFQNEAQLEKSRLLSDRFSAERPKGSFSTLEIQRTEQGDSAMYLCASSFRQGNYEQYFGPGTRLTVT.

The V and J genes are TRBV6-5 and TRBJ2-1, with 7 bases that match TRBD1. The germline CDR1 and CDR2 sequences are MNHEY and SVGAGI. The CDR3 sequence is 16 residues long. V shed 0 bases and J 4 bases; nucleotides not matched to a gene: 6. CDR3 protein: CASSYSIQGSYNEQFF. CDR3 coding DNA: TGTGCCAGCAGTTACTCGATACAGGGGTCGTACAATGAGCAGTTCTTC.

This clonotype has at least ten counts. The rearrangement joins TRBV12-3 or TRBV12-4 to TRBJ1-6; 7 bases agree with TRBD1. The ends lost 5 bases at V and 6 bases at J; junction bases unmatched: 10. The CDR3 has 16 residues. The CDR3: CASSPRDRAFNSPLHF. CDR3 bases: TGTGCCAGCAGTCCCCGGGACAGAGCTTTTAATTCACCCCTCCACTTT.

The gene calls are TRBV10-1 and TRBJ2-7, with 7 nucleotides matching TRBD1. CDR3 length: 13 residues. V shed 5 bases and J 6 bases; nucleotides not matched to a gene: 7. Looked up from germline, CDR1 is WNHNN and CDR2 is SYGVQD (reference sequence). The CDR3 DNA is TGCGCCAGCAGTCCAAGCACAGGGGCCGAGCAGTACTTC. This translates into CASSPSTGAEQYF.

This clonotype was observed a few times. V is TRBV27 and J is TRBJ2-2, with 10 bases identical to TRBD2. V shed 5 bases and J 2 bases; nucleotides not matched to a gene: 11. CDR3 length: 18 amino acids. The germline V gene encodes CDR1 MNHEY and CDR2 SMNVEV (reference sequence). CDR3 in DNA: TGTGCCAGCAGTACTTCTACTAGCGGGAAAGGAAACACCGGGGAGCTGTTTTTT. It yields the protein CASSTSTSGKGNTGELFF.

The V and J genes are TRBV11-1 and TRBJ2-7; 12 bases agree with TRBD2. V lost 8 bases to trimming and J lost 1 base; unmatched junction nucleotides: 15. The CDR3 runs to 18 residues. The germline V gene has CDR1 SGHAT and CDR2 FQDESV (reference sequence). The CDR3 DNA follows: TGTGCCAGCTTCAGGGTGGGGACTAGCGGGTCAGAATCCTACGAGCAGTACTTC. This translates into CASFRVGTSGSESYEQYF.

J is TRBJ2-7 and V is TRBV6-1, with 14 bases matching TRBD2. The germline V gene encodes CDR1 MNHNS and CDR2 SASEGT. The junction had 8 bases not matched to a gene; V was cut back by 4 bases and J by 3 bases. This CDR3 has 17 amino acids. For the CDR3, the DNA is TGTGCCAGCAGTGTGACTAGCGGGGGGGCTCAGTACTACGAGCAGTACTTC. Its protein product is CASSVTSGGAQYYEQYF.

This clonotype has a handful of counts. The rearrangement links TRBV7-6 to TRBJ2-1; tentative D call: TRBD2 (5 bases). The germline gives CDR1 SGHVS, CDR2 FNYEAQ. There are 14 residues in the CDR3. The V and J ends lost 5 bases and 6 bases respectively, with 14 bases between them. The CDR3 is CASSRTLEGNEQFF. In DNA, the CDR3 is TGTGCCAGCAGCCGAACGCTAGAGGGCAATGAGCAGTTCTTC.

The chain recombines TRBV7-2 with TRBJ1-4; D call uncertain. Germline-derived CDR1 and CDR2 are SGHTA and FQGNSA. This CDR3 is built from 14 residues. V lost 1 base and J 7 bases, leaving 10 bases between the germline ends. CDR3 nucleotide sequence: TGTGCCAGCAGCTTAGACCCGGAGGGTGAAAAACTGTTTTTT. This translates into CASSLDPEGEKLFF.

V and J are TRBV7-9 and TRBJ1-2, with no clear D. CDR1 SEHNR and CDR2 FQNEAQ come from the germline V gene (reference sequence). V lost 2 bases to trimming and J lost 3 bases, with 10 bases between them. This CDR3 has 14 amino acids. The CDR3 protein is CASSLNLVDYGYTF. In DNA form, the CDR3 reads TGTGCCAGCAGCTTAAATCTTGTGGACTATGGCTACACCTTC.

This clonotype was counted between two and nine times. Here the CDR3 DNA reads TGTGCCAGCAGGCCCGACAATATTGAAGCTTTCTTT. This gives the protein CASRPDNIEAFF. V is TRBV6-2 or TRBV6-3 and J is TRBJ1-1; no clear D. The CDR3 is 12 residues long. V gave up 6 bases and J gave up 7 bases, with 12 bases separating them. Looked up from germline, CDR1 is MNHEY and CDR2 is SVGEGT.

This clonotype was recorded a few times. The V and J genes are TRBV27 and TRBJ2-5, with 11 positions matching TRBD2. The CDR3 runs 17 residues. The germline gives CDR1 MNHEY, CDR2 SMNVEV (reference sequence). The trim removed 2 bases at V and 5 bases at J, leaving 10 bases unmatched. The CDR3 reads CASSLLAGGLGWETQYF. DNA for the CDR3: TGTGCCAGCAGTTTACTAGCGGGGGGCCTTGGGTGGGAGACCCAGTACTTC.

The chain is built from TRBV6-2 or TRBV6-3 and TRBJ2-7, with TRBD2 identical over 8 bases. CDR3 length: 14 residues. Germline lookup yields CDR1 MNHEY and CDR2 SVGEGT. V trimming: 2 bases; J trimming: 3 bases; junction bases outside the gene matches: 3. The CDR3 DNA sequence: TGTGCCAGCAGTTACCCCGGGGGGGACTACGAGCAGTACTTC. Its protein is CASSYPGGDYEQYF.

This clonotype was seen ten or more times. The chain couples TRBV7-8 to TRBJ1-4; no clear D. Trimming removed 2 bases from V and 7 bases from J, with 5 bases in between. The CDR3 loop spans 12 amino acids. Germline V gives CDR1 SGHVS, CDR2 FQNEAQ. The CDR3 sequence is CASSLFGEKLFF. The CDR3 coding sequence is TGTGCCAGCAGCTTATTCGGTGAAAAACTGTTTTTT.